The present entry profiles one TCR beta chain with its context. This receptor's antigen is unknown. Per-nucleotide qualities are absent, and no much larger clonotype sits a single base away. The source of the sample is a study of technical replicates of blood from several donors (dated by TCRdb to about 2017). Receptor amplification or capture employed the immunoSEQ multiplex PCR assay. TCRdb obtained this table from immuneACCESS and retained in-frame rearrangements with V and J assigned. These tables miss some clones; where compared with another copy, unresolved V genes account for less than half of the shortfall, and the remainder is unexplained. For this sample the table gives fewer than 100,000 clones, of which approximately 95% were detected only once. Approximately 0.22% of the sample comes from the top ten. V loses 3 bases, J loses 4 bases, and the germline ends lie 10 bases apart. Its CDR3 holds 13 amino acids, cysteine through phenylalanine. Just CDR3 DNA is preserved here, 39 bases in frame from base 1. CDR1 and CDR2 (SGHDN, FVKESK) derive from the germline V gene.

Input material: T cells isolated from PBMCs. The chain couples TRBV14 to TRBJ2-7; the D segment cannot be called with confidence. This clonotype originated in a human donor in good health. The CDR3 is CASSHARFYEQYF. The bases read TGTGCCAGCAGCCATGCCAGGTTTTACGAGCAGTACTTC.